These 32 T cell receptor beta chains came from one sample sequenced in a study of T cell repertoires in cytomegalovirus infection. No antigen has been identified for these receptors. Each CDR3 protein is one row after TCRdb ran MiXCR on the reads. The table records about 770,000 distinct CDR3 sequences, approximately 32% of them present only once. The sample here was cultured CD8+ T cells from PBMCs, taken from culture after CMV antigen stimulation. The receptors stem from a human donor in good health (CMV status not recorded). Some clones in this sample may be carry-over from other donors' samples.

Concerning this clonotype: Compared with germline, one end of the junction differs, possibly owing to a read error. The CDR3 DNA reads as TGTGCCAGCAGCTGGGGACAGGCCGAGCAGTACTTC. As protein: CASSWGQAEQYF. V and J are TRBV5-3 and TRBJ2-7; TRBD1 aligns across 8 bases. TRBV5-3 is an ORF for which the function is uncertain. CDR3 size: 12 residues.

This sequence joins TRBV7-9 and TRBJ1-1; possible D gene TRBD1, 6 bases. Looked up from germline, CDR1 is SEHNR and CDR2 is FQNEAQ (reference sequence). This CDR3 is 13 amino acids long. V lost 7 bases, J lost 6 bases, and 15 bases lay in between. The CDR3 DNA reads TGTGCCAGCAACCCACAGGGTAGGCCTGAAGCTTTCTTT. It encodes CASNPQGRPEAFF. The whole variable domain, filled in from reference TRBV7-9 and TRBJ1-1, reads DTGVSQNPRHKITKRGQNVTFRCDPISEHNRLYWYRQTLGQGPEFLTYFQNEAQLEKSRLLSDRFSAERPKGSFSTLEIQRTEQGDSAMYLCASNPQGRPEAFFGQGTRLTVV.

A remark on this clonotype: The junction departs from germline at one end; a sequencing error may be responsible. V gene TRBV12-3 or TRBV12-4 combines with J gene TRBJ2-2; 10 bases map to TRBD2. The CDR3 sequence is 16 residues long. The CDR3 region is CASSLLSGGAGRGAVF. In DNA form, the CDR3 reads TGTGCCAGCAGTCTCCTAAGCGGGGGGGCTGGGCGGGGAGCTGTTTTT.

The chain uses TRBV29-1 and TRBJ2-3; no definite D call. Germline CDR1 reads SQVTM; CDR2 reads ANQGSEA. Trimming removed 8 bases from V and 0 bases from J, with 12 bases in between. The CDR3 extends over 13 amino acids. CDR3 loop: CSPRLLSTDTQYF. The CDR3 nucleotides read TGCAGCCCTCGATTGCTTAGCACAGATACGCAGTATTTT.

V is TRBV5-1 and J is TRBJ2-1; 11 bases agree with TRBD2. This CDR3 contains 17 residues. V lost 1 base to trimming and J lost 5 bases; unmatched junction nucleotides: 8. Germline V CDR1 and CDR2: SGHRS, YFSETQ. CDR3 protein: CASSLIGPSGGHNEQFF. The DNA of the CDR3 is TGCGCCAGCAGCTTGATCGGGCCTAGCGGGGGGCACAATGAGCAGTTCTTC. Drawing the rest from reference TRBV5-1 and TRBJ2-1, the complete variable domain is KAGVTQTPRYLIKTRGQQVTLSCSPISGHRSVSWYQQTPGQGLQFLFEYFSETQRNKGNFPGRFSGRQFSNSRSEMNVSTLELGDSALYLCASSLIGPSGGHNEQFFGPGTRLTVL.

This clonotype was counted once. The rearrangement uses TRBV4-2 and TRBJ2-2; 10 nucleotides match TRBD1. The V and J ends lost 0 bases and 3 bases, in that order; junction bases with no gene match: 4. CDR1 LGHNA and CDR2 YNFKEQ come from the germline V gene. This CDR3 has 17 amino acids. In DNA, the CDR3 is TGTGCCAGCAGCCAAGATGGGACAGGGGCGTACACCGGGGAGCTGTTTTTT. Its translation is CASSQDGTGAYTGELFF.

The chain couples TRBV20-1 to TRBJ1-1; tentatively, D is TRBD1 (5 bases). Germline V gives CDR1 DFQATT, CDR2 SNEGSKA (reference sequence). Trimming left V 0 bases short and J 4 bases short, with 24 bases between. CDR3 length: 18 residues. The CDR3 bases are TGCAGTGCTAGAGATGGGGCTGGCCGCGAGGGTGTTGGCACTGAAGCTTTCTTT. Protein product: CSARDGAGREGVGTEAFF.

This chain joins TRBV7-6 and TRBJ2-1; D remains unclear. There are 11 residues in the CDR3. Trimming cost V 4 bases and J 9 bases, with 7 bases left between them. Per the germline V gene, CDR1 is SGHVS and CDR2 is FNYEAQ. DNA of the CDR3: TGTGCCAGCAGCTCCAGTCTTGAGCAGTTCTTC. This translates into CASSSSLEQFF.

This clonotype was counted between two and nine times. The J gene is TRBJ2-7, the V gene TRBV20-1, with 7 bases lining up with TRBD2. J was trimmed by 0 bases and V by 6 bases; bases with no gene match: 8. The V gene's germline CDR1 is DFQATT and CDR2 SNEGSKA (reference sequence). The CDR3 spans 14 residues. DNA for the CDR3: TGCAGTGCCGAGGGAGGGGCCAGCTCCTACGAGCAGTACTTC. Translating it yields CSAEGGASSYEQYF.

The chain uses TRBV7-2 and TRBJ2-3, with 9 bases lining up with TRBD2. V lost 5 bases, J lost 0 bases, and 6 bases stayed unmatched. This CDR3 is built from 16 residues. CDR1 and CDR2 (germline): SGHTA, FQGNSA. The CDR3 protein is CASSQIAGVSTDTQYF. DNA of the CDR3: TGTGCCAGCAGCCAAATAGCGGGGGTTAGCACAGATACGCAGTATTTT.

The rearrangement uses TRBV7-6 and TRBJ2-1; 9 nucleotides match TRBD2. CDR3 length: 18 residues. Germline CDR1 is SGHVS and CDR2 is FNYEAQ. V was pared by 1 base and J by 0 bases, with 7 bases of the junction left unmatched. The CDR3 is CASSLGGAGGSSYNEQFF. CDR3 bases: TGTGCCAGCAGCTTAGGAGGAGCGGGGGGCAGCTCCTACAATGAGCAGTTCTTC.

This clonotype has more than one count but fewer than ten. This sequence joins TRBV10-3 and TRBJ2-6, with D uncertain. The germline CDR1 and CDR2 sequences are ENHRY and SYGVKD. Between the trimmed V and J ends, which lost 3 bases and 0 bases, there was a span of 9 bases. CDR3 size: 16 residues. CDR3 loop: CAISDRLSSGANVLTF. Written as DNA, the CDR3 is TGTGCCATCAGTGACAGACTTAGCTCTGGGGCCAACGTCCTGACTTTC.

The CDR3 DNA sequence: TGTGCCAGCAGCCCCCCGGGACAGGATTACGAGCAGTACTTC. Its protein product is CASSPPGQDYEQYF. The chain uses TRBV27 and TRBJ2-7; TRBD1 matches at 8 bases. V shed 6 bases and J 4 bases; nucleotides not matched to a gene: 8. CDR3 length: 14 amino acids. Per germline, CDR1 MNHEY and CDR2 SMNVEV (reference sequence).

CDR3 sequence: CASSLARTVRGVHTDTQYF. DNA for the CDR3: TGCGCCAGCAGCTTGGCCCGGACAGTCCGGGGGGTCCACACAGATACGCAGTATTTT. This chain joins TRBV5-1 and TRBJ2-3, with a tentative D call TRBD2 (7 bases). V was shortened by 0 bases and J by 2 bases, with 22 bases between the two germline ends. Per germline, CDR1 SGHRS and CDR2 YFSETQ. The CDR3 is 19 residues long.

This clonotype was detected a few times. V is TRBV6-5 and J is TRBJ2-3; TRBD1 matches at 10 bases. Germline V gene sequence: CDR1 MNHEY, CDR2 SVGAGI. The CDR3 is 16 residues long. J lost 1 base, V lost 6 bases, and 7 bases had no gene match. CDR3 amino acids: CASSPRTGGRTDTQYF. The CDR3 bases are TGTGCCAGCAGCCCCCGGACAGGGGGACGCACAGATACGCAGTATTTT.

The V call is TRBV7-6, the J call TRBJ2-3; 8 nucleotides match TRBD2. Trimming cost V 5 bases and J 6 bases; bases outside gene matches: 10. CDR3 length equals 15 residues. The germline CDR1 and CDR2 sequences are SGHVS and FNYEAQ. CDR3 amino acids: CASSRPGGESDTQYF. The DNA of the CDR3 is TGTGCCAGCAGCCGTCCGGGGGGGGAAAGTGATACGCAGTATTTT. The full variable domain, with the rest looked up from reference TRBV7-6 and TRBJ2-3, is GAGVSQSPRYKVTKRGQDVALRCDPISGHVSLYWYRQALGQGPEFLTYFNYEAQQDKSGLPNDRFSAERPEGSISTLTIQRTEQRDSAMYRCASSRPGGESDTQYFGPGTRLTVL.

The chain carries TRBV15 and TRBJ2-5, with TRBD1 matching over 10 bases. Germline V lookup: CDR1 LNHNV, CDR2 YYDKDF (reference sequence). The CDR3 is 17 residues long. With 8 bases clipped from V and 0 bases from J, the junction kept 12 bases outside the gene matches. The DNA of the CDR3 is TGTGCCACCCTGGGACAGGGGACTTTAGGGTACCAAGAGACCCAGTACTTC. Protein sequence: CATLGQGTLGYQETQYF.

Ten or more counts support this clonotype. This chain connects TRBV7-2 to TRBJ2-3; a weak D match, TRBD1 (5 bases). Trimming took off 5 bases at V and 6 bases at J, with 18 bases between the two ends. The CDR3 is made up of 15 amino acids. CDR1 and CDR2 (germline): SGHTA, FQGNSA. Here the CDR3 reads CASSPRPRVEDTQYF. The CDR3 DNA is TGTGCCAGCAGCCCCCGCCCCAGGGTTGAGGATACGCAGTATTTT.

The chain couples TRBV12-3 or TRBV12-4 to TRBJ2-3, with 7 bases identical to TRBD2. This CDR3 contains 17 residues. The V segment lost 1 base and the J segment 0 bases; nucleotides outside the gene matches: 7. The CDR3 DNA reads TGTGCCAGCAGTTTAGGGGGGGGTCCTCATAGCACAGATACGCAGTATTTT. The encoded protein is CASSLGGGPHSTDTQYF.

This clonotype was observed many times. The gene calls are TRBV7-9 and TRBJ2-7; D might be TRBD1 (5 bases). The CDR3 consists of 13 residues. Germline V gene sequence: CDR1 SEHNR, CDR2 FQNEAQ (reference sequence). V was cut by 4 bases and J by 0 bases, with 7 bases left in between. In DNA form, the CDR3 reads TGTGCCAGCAGCTCAGACAGCTCCTACGAGCAGTACGTC. Protein product: CASSSDSSYEQYV.

This chain uses TRBV5-3 with TRBJ2-7; D remains unclear. TRBV5-3 qualifies as an ORF whose function is uncertain. Trimming pared 8 bases from V and 4 bases from J, leaving 19 bases between. This CDR3 contains 14 residues. CDR3 DNA sequence: TGTGCCAGCAGCCCTACTGTAGTTACTTACGAGCAGTACTTC. Translating it yields CASSPTVVTYEQYF.

The chain recombines TRBV7-9 with TRBJ1-2, with D unclear. CDR1 and CDR2 from the germline V gene are SEHNR and FQNEAQ (reference sequence). The CDR3 totals 17 residues. Trimming took 3 bases from V and 3 from J, leaving 20 bases between them. CDR3 sequence: CASSFMVIGELDYGYTF. As DNA, the CDR3 is TGTGCCAGCAGCTTTATGGTAATCGGGGAATTGGACTATGGCTACACCTTC. Together with reference TRBV7-9 and TRBJ1-2, the CDR3 gives the full variable domain: DTGVSQNPRHKITKRGQNVTFRCDPISEHNRLYWYRQTLGQGPEFLTYFQNEAQLEKSRLLSDRFSAERPKGSFSTLEIQRTEQGDSAMYLCASSFMVIGELDYGYTFGSGTRLTVV.

The genes are TRBV2 and TRBJ1-2, with TRBD1 as a possible D gene (5 bases). This CDR3 comprises 11 residues. Trimming left V 4 bases short and J 7 bases short, with 7 bases between. The V gene's germline CDR1 is SNHLY and CDR2 FYNNEI. The CDR3 region has the DNA TGTGCCAGCAGTGGGGGGTCTGGCTACACCTTC. It translates to CASSGGSGYTF.

This clonotype was seen a few times. The chain links TRBV27 to TRBJ1-1, with D tentatively TRBD1 (6 bases). The V end was cut by 3 bases, the J end by 1 base, with 15 bases between. CDR1 and CDR2 from the germline V gene are MNHEY and SMNVEV (reference sequence). The CDR3 has 16 residues. CDR3 residues: CASSFTGTIANTEAFF. CDR3 nucleotide sequence: TGTGCCAGCAGTTTCACAGGGACGATCGCGAACACTGAAGCTTTCTTT.

The CDR3 nucleotides read TGTGCCAGCTCAACAGAGGGGAATGAAAAACTGTTTTTT. Its translation: CASSTEGNEKLFF. J is TRBJ1-4 and V is TRBV5-5, with D possibly being TRBD1 (5 bases). Trimming pared 7 bases from V and 5 bases from J, leaving 12 bases between. From germline, CDR1 is SGHKS and CDR2 YYEKEE (reference sequence). The CDR3 is made up of 13 amino acids.

J is TRBJ1-5 and V is TRBV27; D not certain. The V end lost 2 bases, the J end lost 7 bases, and 12 bases lay between the germline ends. The length of the CDR3 is 14 residues. The germline CDR1 and CDR2 sequences are MNHEY and SMNVEV (reference sequence). CDR3 sequence: CASSLGGSRQPQHF. Written as DNA, the CDR3 is TGTGCCAGCAGTTTAGGAGGTAGTCGACAGCCCCAGCATTTT.

CDR3 in amino acids: CASSLASGGRRGYTF. In nucleotides, the CDR3 is TGTGCCAGCAGCTTAGCCTCTGGGGGGAGAAGGGGCTACACCTTC. The chain combines TRBV7-6 with TRBJ1-2; possible D gene TRBD1, 5 bases. The CDR3 sequence is 15 residues long. V gave up 0 bases and J gave up 8 bases, with 16 bases separating them. Germline CDR1 and CDR2: SGHVS and FNYEAQ.

The rearrangement links TRBV5-1 to TRBJ1-1; D gene uncertain. Looked up from germline, CDR1 is SGHRS and CDR2 is YFSETQ. The CDR3 length is 15 residues. Trimming took off 4 bases at V and 0 bases at J, with 13 bases between the two ends. The CDR3 DNA reads TGCGCCAGCAGCACAAGCGACGGACTGAACACTGAAGCTTTCTTT. Protein: CASSTSDGLNTEAFF.

V and J are TRBV19 and TRBJ2-3; 10 bases agree with TRBD2. V lost 8 bases to trimming and J lost 6 bases; unmatched junction nucleotides: 11. The CDR3 has 15 residues. Germline loops: CDR1 LNHDA, CDR2 SQIVND (reference sequence). The CDR3 coding sequence is TGTGCCAGTTCGGTAGGGACTAGCGTATATGATACGCAGTATTTT. Amino acids: CASSVGTSVYDTQYF.

This clonotype was counted only a few times. The rearrangement links TRBV2 to TRBJ2-7; 8 nucleotides match TRBD1. V shed 4 bases, J shed 5 bases, and the junction held 7 bases outside the gene matches. Germline V lookup: CDR1 SNHLY, CDR2 FYNNEI. The CDR3 totals 14 residues. As DNA, the CDR3 is TGTGCCAGCAGTGGTAGCCGGACAGGGAACGAGCAGTACTTC. Amino acids: CASSGSRTGNEQYF.

This clonotype was picked up a small number of times. The chain uses TRBV28 and TRBJ1-5; 11 bases line up with TRBD1. J was trimmed by 3 bases and V by 5 bases; bases with no gene match: 6. Germline values: CDR1 MDHEN, CDR2 SYDVKM. There are 16 residues in the CDR3. The CDR3 nucleotides are TGTGCCAGCAGTGGGGACAGGGGGGGATACAATCAGCCCCAGCATTTT. Amino acids: CASSGDRGGYNQPQHF.

In its sample, this clonotype was seen many times. The chain couples TRBV7-6 to TRBJ1-1, with 7 bases fitting TRBD1. Germline loops: CDR1 SGHVS, CDR2 FNYEAQ. This CDR3 has 12 residues. The trim removed 7 bases at V and 8 bases at J, leaving 7 bases unmatched. CDR3 region: CASKGGRGEAFF. The CDR3 nucleotides read TGTGCCAGCAAAGGGGGCCGAGGGGAAGCTTTCTTT.